This entry concerns a single TCR beta chain. These data are taken from a study of blood T cells in healthy people across ages. For the second PCR, which ran for about 6 to 11 cycles, a sample-barcoded 5' primer and a J-beta primer mix were used. TCRdb re-called the 5' RACE reads with MiXCR, one entry per CDR3 protein. The table has around 1,500,000 distinct CDR3 sequences, roughly 40% seen once. The length of the CDR3 is 13 residues. With 5 bases removed from V and 6 bases from J, the gap between germline ends came to 12 bases. The sequencing sample was made of blood. The chain combines TRBV12-3 or TRBV12-4 with TRBJ2-3; D not certain. The sequence was obtained from a woman between 18 and 30 years old in good health. CDR3 bases: TGTGCCAGCAGTCCCAGCTCCGGGGATACGCAGTATTTT. As protein: CASSPSSGDTQYF.